These 25 T cell receptor beta chains were sequenced from one sample in a study of blood T cell repertoires in COVID-19. The table came from immunoSEQ multiplex PCR; TCRdb's copy has only in-frame clones and leaves some out. Of 150,000 or so clones detected, 65% to 90% appear once; the ten largest clones hold about 12%. The sequencing input was peripheral blood. The origin of the receptors is an older woman with COVID-19, enrolled during active disease.

J is TRBJ1-3 and V is TRBV29-1; D may be TRBD1 (6 bases). V dropped 5 bases and J dropped 4 bases, with 12 bases sitting between them. The CDR3 is 13 residues long. Germline values: CDR1 SQVTM, CDR2 ANQGSEA. CDR3 residues: CSVKTGSGNTIYF. Here the CDR3 DNA reads TGCAGCGTTAAAACAGGGTCCGGAAACACCATATATTTT.

The J gene is TRBJ2-5, the V gene TRBV19; 11 nucleotides agree with TRBD2. J lost 11 bases, V lost 7 bases, and 6 bases had no gene match. The CDR3 has 12 residues. Germline assignment: CDR1 LNHDA and CDR2 SQIVND (reference sequence). CDR3 coding DNA: TGTGCCAGTACCTCGACTAGCGGGATACAGTACTTC. Protein: CASTSTSGIQYF.

The chain uses TRBV19 and TRBJ2-1, with 9 positions matching TRBD2. CDR3 length: 15 residues. Germline CDR1 is LNHDA and CDR2 is SQIVND (reference sequence). With V trimmed by 4 bases and J by 7 bases, 8 bases remained unmatched. The CDR3 coding sequence is TGTGCCAGTAGTAAGGAGGCGGGAGGGGTGAATGAGCAGTTCTTC. As protein: CASSKEAGGVNEQFF.

This clone was seen a few times. CDR3 amino acids: CASSPPGTVYGEQFF. The CDR3 DNA reads TGTGCCAGCAGCCCTCCCGGGACAGTTTACGGTGAGCAGTTCTTC. The rearrangement joins TRBV9 to TRBJ2-1, with 7 bases aligning to TRBD1. V shed 4 bases and J 9 bases; nucleotides not matched to a gene: 13. This CDR3 is 15 amino acids long. CDR1 SGDLS and CDR2 YYNGEE come from the germline V gene. The full variable domain, completed using reference TRBV9 and TRBJ2-1, is DSGVTQTPKHLITATGQRVTLRCSPRSGDLSVYWYQQSLDQGLQFLIQYYNGEERAKGNILERFSAQQFPDLHSELNLSSLELGDSALYFCASSPPGTVYGEQFFGPGTRLTVL.

The rearrangement links TRBV5-3 to TRBJ2-7; 7 positions agree with TRBD2. TRBV5-3 is known as an ORF, though its function is uncertain. V trimming: 6 bases; J trimming: 1 base; junction bases outside the gene matches: 25. The length of the CDR3 is 20 residues. CDR3 DNA: TGTGCCAGAACCGCGGTGGTTTTGCGCGGGAGAATGGATGAGTCCTACGAGCAGTACTTC. It encodes CARTAVVLRGRMDESYEQYF.

The chain uses TRBV7-3 and TRBJ1-1; possible D gene TRBD1, 5 bases. The V gene's germline CDR1 is SGHTA and CDR2 FQGTGA. Trimming pared 5 bases from V and 4 bases from J, leaving 14 bases between. CDR3 size: 14 residues. The CDR3 reads CASSVLPGGTEAFF. For the CDR3, the DNA is TGTGCCAGCAGCGTCTTACCCGGGGGCACTGAAGCTTTCTTT.

The chain links TRBV5-1 to TRBJ1-2; no definite D call. There are 14 residues in the CDR3. Between the trimmed V and J ends, which lost 2 bases and 1 base, there was a span of 9 bases. In germline, CDR1 is SGHRS, CDR2 YFSETQ. The CDR3 nucleotides read TGCGCCAGCAGCTTCTCCGGGGATAACTATGGCTACACCTTC. As protein: CASSFSGDNYGYTF. The full variable domain, completed using reference TRBV5-1 and TRBJ1-2, is KAGVTQTPRYLIKTRGQQVTLSCSPISGHRSVSWYQQTPGQGLQFLFEYFSETQRNKGNFPGRFSGRQFSNSRSEMNVSTLELGDSALYLCASSFSGDNYGYTFGSGTRLTVV.

The chain links TRBV5-1 to TRBJ1-4; D is perhaps TRBD1 (6 bases). The V end lost 4 bases, the J end lost 4 bases, and 14 bases lay between the germline ends. CDR1 is SGHRS and CDR2 is YFSETQ in the germline V gene. The CDR3 length is 15 residues. CDR3 sequence: CASSRNTGLNEKLFF. The CDR3 DNA is TGCGCCAGCAGCAGAAACACAGGGCTTAATGAAAAACTGTTTTTT.

CDR3 sequence reads: CASSQFDSNTEAFF. Here the CDR3 DNA reads TGTGCCAGCTCCCAGTTCGACAGCAACACTGAAGCTTTCTTT. V usage is TRBV18 and J usage is TRBJ1-1, with D perhaps matching TRBD1 (5 bases). CDR3 length: 14 residues. The V gene's germline CDR1 is KGHSH and CDR2 LQKENI. The V end was cut by 6 bases, the J end by 2 bases, with 13 bases between. The variable domain in full, with the rest retrieved from reference TRBV18 and TRBJ1-1, is NAGVMQNPRHLVRRRGQEARLRCSPMKGHSHVYWYRQLPEEGLKFMVYLQKENIIDESGMPKERFSAEFPKEGPSILRIQQVVRGDSAAYFCASSQFDSNTEAFFGQGTRLTVV.

A few counts support this clone. V gene TRBV5-4 combines with J gene TRBJ1-4; 9 bases match TRBD1. After removal of 4 bases from V and 0 bases from J, the junction contained 4 bases not matched to a gene. Germline V gene lookup returns CDR1 SGHNT and CDR2 YYREEE (reference sequence). This CDR3 is 16 amino acids long. CDR3 region: CASSLTGGSTNEKLFF. The CDR3 region has the DNA TGTGCCAGCAGCCTGACAGGGGGATCAACTAATGAAAAACTGTTTTTT.

This clone was found many times. The chain couples TRBV18 to TRBJ1-1; 8 bases align to TRBD1. The germline CDR1 and CDR2 sequences are KGHSH and LQKENI. The CDR3 sequence is 14 residues long. With 8 bases clipped from V and 8 bases from J, the junction kept 13 bases outside the gene matches. For the CDR3, the DNA is TGTGCCAGCGCCCGACAGGGGCAGAACTTAGAAGCTTTCTTT. This codes for CASARQGQNLEAFF.

The J gene is TRBJ1-4, the V gene TRBV7-2; weak D call: TRBD1 (5 bases). Deletions cut 0 bases from V and 8 bases from J, with 13 bases between. This CDR3 has 15 residues. Per the germline V gene, CDR1 is SGHTA and CDR2 is FQGNSA. The CDR3 here is CASSLAQGLMEKLFF. In nucleotides, the CDR3 is TGTGCCAGCAGCTTAGCCCAGGGTTTGATGGAAAAACTGTTTTTT. The whole variable domain, filled in from reference TRBV7-2 and TRBJ1-4, reads GAGVSQSPSNKVTEKGKDVELRCDPISGHTALYWYRQSLGQGLEFLIYFQGNSAPDKSGLPSDRFSAERTGGSVSTLTIQRTQQEDSAVYLCASSLAQGLMEKLFFGSGTQLSVL.

The CDR3 DNA is TGTGCCAGCAGCCAGGGACAGGGGCTGGGGACTGAAGCTTTCTTT. Translation gives CASSQGQGLGTEAFF. V and J are TRBV5-8 and TRBJ1-1, with TRBD1 identical over 10 bases. The germline CDR1 and CDR2 sequences are SGHTS and YDEGEE. J was trimmed by 5 bases and V by 4 bases; bases with no gene match: 8. The length of the CDR3 is 15 residues.

The J gene is TRBJ1-1, the V gene TRBV6-5; 9 bases are shared with TRBD1. V shed 5 bases and J 6 bases; nucleotides not matched to a gene: 7. Germline lookup yields CDR1 MNHEY and CDR2 SVGAGI. The CDR3 runs to 14 residues. Here the CDR3 DNA reads TGTGCCAGCAGTCACCGGGACAGGGCCCCTGAAGCTTTCTTT. Protein: CASSHRDRAPEAFF.

The J gene is TRBJ1-2, the V gene TRBV7-2; the match to TRBD1 covers 10 bases. Germline-derived CDR1 and CDR2 are SGHTA and FQGNSA. Trimming took 5 bases from V and 6 from J; bases not matched to a gene: 6. The CDR3 contains 14 residues. In nucleotides, the CDR3 is TGTGCCAGCAGCGGGCGGGACAGGGGAAATGGCTACACCTTC. It specifies CASSGRDRGNGYTF. Looking up the rest from reference TRBV7-2 and TRBJ1-2 gives the full variable domain: GAGVSQSPSNKVTEKGKDVELRCDPISGHTALYWYRQSLGQGLEFLIYFQGNSAPDKSGLPSDRFSAERTGGSVSTLTIQRTQQEDSAVYLCASSGRDRGNGYTFGSGTRLTVV.

The rearrangement joins TRBV20-1 to TRBJ2-7; D is unresolved. The ends were cut back, 3 bases at V and 4 bases at J, with 10 bases in the middle. The CDR3 sequence is 12 residues long. From germline, CDR1 is DFQATT and CDR2 SNEGSKA (reference sequence). In nucleotides, the CDR3 is TGCAGTGCTAGTGTTGGCGGATACGAGCAGTACGTC. Its protein product is CSASVGGYEQYV.

V usage is TRBV14 and J usage is TRBJ1-1; no firm D call. This CDR3 region has 13 residues. Germline assignment: CDR1 SGHDN and CDR2 FVKESK. The germline V and J ends were trimmed by 6 bases and 1 base, with 9 bases remaining between them. CDR3 sequence reads: CASSLGGNTEAFF. DNA of the CDR3: TGTGCCAGCAGTCTAGGTGGGAACACTGAAGCTTTCTTT.

The chain couples TRBV10-3 to TRBJ1-1; D call uncertain. V dropped 6 bases and J dropped 1 base, with 9 bases sitting between them. Germline V lookup: CDR1 ENHRY, CDR2 SYGVKD. This CDR3 is built from 13 residues. The CDR3, as DNA: TGTGCCATCAGCCTTGGAGGGAACACTGAAGCTTTCTTT. Protein product: CAISLGGNTEAFF.

A note on this clone: The junction differs from germline at one of its ends, possibly a read error. The chain joins TRBV7-7 to TRBJ2-1; weak D call: TRBD2 (6 bases). CDR1 and CDR2 from the germline V gene are SSHAT and FNYEAQ (reference sequence). This CDR3 region has 15 residues. The CDR3 protein is CASSPGAGSYNEQFF. The CDR3, as DNA: TGTGCTAGCAGCCCCGGGGCGGGGTCATACAATGAGCAGTTCTTC.

The chain uses TRBV19 and TRBJ1-3, with 8 bases that match TRBD1. The CDR3 covers 14 residues. The V gene end was trimmed by 7 bases and the J gene end by 4 bases; junction bases not matched to a gene: 6. Germline loops: CDR1 LNHDA, CDR2 SQIVND (reference sequence). The CDR3 spells CASKIGQGGNTIYF. CDR3 coding DNA: TGTGCCAGTAAGATAGGACAGGGAGGAAACACCATATATTTT.

This chain joins TRBV4-1 and TRBJ2-3, with 13 bases lining up with TRBD2. The CDR3 consists of 18 residues. Trimming took 1 base from V and 2 from J; bases not matched to a gene: 6. CDR1 is MGHRA, CDR2 YSYEKL, per germline. The DNA of the CDR3 is TGCGCCAGCAGCCAAGCGCTGGGGACTAGCGGGGACACAGATACGCAGTATTTT. Amino acid sequence: CASSQALGTSGDTDTQYF.

This chain uses TRBV14 with TRBJ2-7, with 8 bases aligning to TRBD1. J was trimmed by 2 bases and V by 4 bases; bases with no gene match: 7. This CDR3 region has 15 residues. Germline CDR1 SGHDN, CDR2 FVKESK. The CDR3 bases are TGTGCCAGCAGCCCAATAGGACAGGGAGCCTACGAGCAGTACGTC. It is translated as CASSPIGQGAYEQYV.

The V gene is TRBV2, the J gene TRBJ1-5, with TRBD1 identical over 7 bases. This CDR3 has 14 amino acids. V lost 6 bases and J lost 0; bases outside the gene matches: 2. The germline CDR1 and CDR2 sequences are SNHLY and FYNNEI. The CDR3 nucleotides are TGTGCCAGCAGCGGACAGGTTAGCAATCAGCCCCAGCATTTT. This encodes CASSGQVSNQPQHF. Full variable domain (remainder filled in from reference TRBV2 and TRBJ1-5): EPEVTQTPSHQVTQMGQEVILRCVPISNHLYFYWYRQILGQKVEFLVSFYNNEISEKSEIFDDQFSVERPDGSNFTLKIRSTKLEDSAMYFCASSGQVSNQPQHFGDGTRLSIL.

The chain couples TRBV15 to TRBJ1-1; unclear D gene. Trimming removed 0 bases from V and 13 bases from J, with 15 bases in between. Germline lookup yields CDR1 LNHNV and CDR2 YYDKDF (reference sequence). The CDR3 is 13 amino acids. The CDR3 coding sequence is TGTGCCACCAGCAGAGATCCGTCACCTTCGGGTTTCTTT. Amino acids: CATSRDPSPSGFF.

The chain uses TRBV6-2 or TRBV6-3 and TRBJ2-1, with TRBD2 identical over 7 bases. Germline V gives CDR1 MNHEY, CDR2 SVGEGT. The CDR3 extends over 15 amino acids. V shed 1 base and J 6 bases; nucleotides not matched to a gene: 6. In nucleotides, the CDR3 is TGTGCCAGCAGTTACTGGAGTAGCGGGCGCAATGAGCAGTTCTTC. It yields the protein CASSYWSSGRNEQFF.